This TCR beta chain emerged from a study of blood T cell repertoires in COVID-19. Germline V CDR1 and CDR2: SGHRS, YFSETQ. Trimming cost V 5 bases and J 3 bases; bases outside gene matches: 8. The CDR3 covers 15 residues. Profiling relied on immunoSEQ multiplex PCR, and the TCRdb table lists in-frame clones only, not all of them. The table has a few hundred thousand clones, 80% to 90% seen once; the top ten hold around 0.96%. Sequenced input: peripheral blood. The receptor's source is a man aged 35 to 55 with acute or convalescent COVID-19. This sequence joins TRBV5-1 and TRBJ2-7, with 10 bases aligning to TRBD1. The CDR3 loop reads CASRKTGGEGYEQYF. In DNA, the CDR3 is TGCGCCAGCAGGAAGACAGGGGGCGAGGGCTACGAGCAGTACTTC.